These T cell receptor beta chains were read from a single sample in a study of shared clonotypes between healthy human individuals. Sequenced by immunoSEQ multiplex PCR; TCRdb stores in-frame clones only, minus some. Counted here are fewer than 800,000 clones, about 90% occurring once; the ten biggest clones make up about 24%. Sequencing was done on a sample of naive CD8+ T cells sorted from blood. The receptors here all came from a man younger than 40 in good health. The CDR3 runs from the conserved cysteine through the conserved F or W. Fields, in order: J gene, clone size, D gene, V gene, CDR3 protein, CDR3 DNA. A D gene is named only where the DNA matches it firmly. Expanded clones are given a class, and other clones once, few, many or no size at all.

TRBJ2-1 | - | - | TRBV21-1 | CAALESLAGGDNEQFF | TGTGCCGCCCTCGAGAGTTTAGCGGGAGGTGACAATGAGCAGTTCTTC
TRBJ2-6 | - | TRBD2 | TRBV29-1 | CNVGGLADSGANVLTF | TGCAACGTTGGGGGACTAGCGGACTCTGGGGCCAACGTCCTGACTTTC
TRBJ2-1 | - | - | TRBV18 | CASSPDLGKLDEQFF | TGTGCCAGCTCACCGGATCTGGGAAAATTGGACGAGCAGTTCTTC
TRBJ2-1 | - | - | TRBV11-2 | CASNQIPYNEQFF | TGTGCCAGCAACCAGATACCCTACAATGAGCAGTTCTTC
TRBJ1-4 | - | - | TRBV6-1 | CASSDQGQSNEKLFF | TGTGCCAGCAGTGACCAGGGCCAGTCTAATGAAAAACTGTTTTTT
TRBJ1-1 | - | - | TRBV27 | CASSPNLDTEAFF | TGTGCCAGCAGTCCTAACTTGGACACTGAAGCTTTCTTT
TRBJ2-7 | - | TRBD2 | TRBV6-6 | CASSYGLADYEQYF | TGTGCCAGCAGTTACGGACTAGCGGACTACGAGCAGTACTTC
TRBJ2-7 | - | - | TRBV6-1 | CASIHRTSYEQYF | TGTGCCAGCATCCACAGGACCTCCTACGAGCAGTACTTC
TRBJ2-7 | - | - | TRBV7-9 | CASSLGFGYEQYF | TGTGCCAGCAGCTTAGGGTTCGGATACGAGCAGTACTTC
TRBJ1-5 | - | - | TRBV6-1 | CATTGGGYSNQPQHF | TGTGCCACGACTGGAGGGGGTTATAGCAATCAGCCCCAGCATTTT
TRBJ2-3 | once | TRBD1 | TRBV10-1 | CASSDTSGGSTDTQYF | TGCGCCAGCAGCGACACATCAGGGGGATCCACAGATACGCAGTATTTT
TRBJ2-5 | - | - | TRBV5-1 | CASSFAAEQETQYF | TGCGCCAGCAGCTTCGCGGCAGAGCAAGAGACCCAGTACTTC
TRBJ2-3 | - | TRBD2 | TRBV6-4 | CASRVAGDPTDTQYF | TGTGCCAGCAGGGTAGCGGGAGACCCCACAGATACGCAGTATTTT
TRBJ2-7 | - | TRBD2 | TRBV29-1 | CSVGSWGGLGVYEQYF | TGCAGCGTTGGGTCATGGGGGGGACTAGGCGTCTACGAGCAGTACTTC
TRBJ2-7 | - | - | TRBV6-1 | CASGGYSYEQYF | TGTGCCAGCGGGGGTTACTCCTACGAGCAGTACTTC
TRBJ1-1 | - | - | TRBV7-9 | CASSLESEAFF | TGTGCCAGCAGCTTAGAGTCTGAAGCTTTCTTT
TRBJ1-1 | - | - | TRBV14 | CASSQGVRSEAFF | TGTGCCAGCAGCCAAGGGGTAAGGAGTGAAGCTTTCTTT
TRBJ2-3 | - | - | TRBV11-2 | CASSRPLEISTDTQYF | TGTGCCAGCAGCCGACCCCTAGAAATCAGCACAGATACGCAGTATTTT
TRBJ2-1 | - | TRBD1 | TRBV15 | CATSNPRGSSYNEQFF | TGTGCCACCAGCAACCCCAGGGGGAGCTCCTACAATGAGCAGTTCTTC
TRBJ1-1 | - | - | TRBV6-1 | CASSEGAFTEAFF | TGTGCCAGCAGTGAGGGGGCGTTCACTGAAGCTTTCTTT
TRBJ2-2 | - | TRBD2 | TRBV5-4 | CASSLAGGTGELFF | TGTGCCAGCAGCTTGGCGGGAGGCACCGGGGAGCTGTTTTTT
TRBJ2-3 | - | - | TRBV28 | CASSLESSRSTDTQYF | TGTGCCAGCAGTTTAGAGTCTAGTAGAAGTACAGATACGCAGTATTTT
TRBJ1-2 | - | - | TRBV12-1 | CASSLRGSGGPGYTF | TGTGCCAGCAGCCTTAGGGGATCAGGGGGCCCTGGCTACACCTTC
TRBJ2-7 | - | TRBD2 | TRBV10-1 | CASSEARPGLAAPYEQYF | TGCGCCAGCAGTGAGGCGAGACCTGGACTAGCGGCACCGTACGAGCAGTACTTC
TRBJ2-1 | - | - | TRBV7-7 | CASSLAAGVAVYNEQFF | TGTGCTAGCAGCTTAGCGGCAGGGGTGGCTGTGTACAATGAGCAGTTCTTC
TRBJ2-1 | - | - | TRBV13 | CASAQFSYNEQFF | TGTGCCAGCGCTCAGTTCTCCTACAATGAGCAGTTCTTC
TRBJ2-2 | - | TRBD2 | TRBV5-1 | CASSMGTSGILRRDGELFF | TGCGCCAGCAGCATGGGGACTAGCGGGATCCTAAGAAGAGACGGGGAGCTGTTTTTT
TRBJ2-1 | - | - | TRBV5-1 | CASTLTGTVSYNEQFF | TGCGCCAGCACGTTGACGGGAACAGTTAGCTACAATGAGCAGTTCTTC
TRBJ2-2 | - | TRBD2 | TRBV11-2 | CASSHPGGARTGELFF | TGTGCCAGCAGCCACCCGGGGGGGGCGAGGACCGGGGAGCTGTTTTTT
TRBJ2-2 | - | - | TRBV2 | CASSEYVDRFTGELFF | TGTGCCAGCAGTGAATATGTGGATCGATTCACCGGGGAGCTGTTTTTT
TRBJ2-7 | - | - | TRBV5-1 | CASSYRRSFRESRFEQYF | TGCGCCAGCAGCTACCGTAGGTCGTTCCGGGAGAGTAGGTTCGAGCAGTACTTC
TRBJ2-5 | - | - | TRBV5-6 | CASSEQLTGYQETQYF | TGTGCCAGCAGCGAACAACTTACAGGGTACCAAGAGACCCAGTACTTC
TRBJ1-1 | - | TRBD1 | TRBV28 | CASSFTGEAEAFF | TGTGCCAGCAGTTTTACAGGGGAGGCCGAAGCTTTCTTT
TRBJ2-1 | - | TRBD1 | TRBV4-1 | CASSPRSGTGRYNEQFF | TGCGCCAGCAGCCCTCGGTCCGGGACAGGACGATACAATGAGCAGTTCTTC
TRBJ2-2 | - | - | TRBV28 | CASSLLDFSGELFF | TGTGCCAGCAGTCTCCTGGACTTTTCCGGGGAGCTGTTTTTT
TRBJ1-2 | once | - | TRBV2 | CASSERGNGYTF | TGTGCCAGCAGTGAACGTGGGAATGGCTACACCTTC